The clone carrying this TCR beta chain has a handful of counts. Its antigen remains unknown. At one of its ends the junction is not consistent with the germline gene, which may arise from a read error. TCRbeta library preparation incorporated unique molecular identifiers. MiXCR, run by TCRdb on the PCR reads, gives a single entry per CDR3 protein. Of 780,000 or so distinct CDR3 sequences in the sample, 15% to 20% are singletons; the top ten hold around 4.5%. The sample is drawn from a study of T-cell reconstitution after alpha-beta-depleted transplantation in children. Whole-study findings and limits: At day 60, the high TCRbeta diversity found in some patients originated from recipient T cells and thymic progenitors that had survived. Reports say that about two months after transplant, the alpha-beta T cells came out of several hundred graft clones that had expanded. It was newly produced T cells that mostly accounted for T-cell counts and diversity one year after transplant.

The sequencing here drew on PBMCs, mostly from graft donor cells, taken 360 days after TCRalphabeta/CD19-depleted stem cell transplant. The source is a male patient aged 10 to 17 who had a stem cell transplant for acute lymphoblastic leukemia, so the T cells may come from the graft donor.

This CDR3 reads CAAGQGVSYERYF. As DNA, the CDR3 is TGTGCCGCGGGACAGGGGGTCTCCTACGAGCGGTACTTC. This chain joins TRBV10-3 and TRBJ2-7; 11 bases are shared with TRBD1. Germline CDR1 ENHRY, CDR2 SYGVKD. The CDR3 has 13 residues.